The present TCR beta chain was sequenced within a study of OX40 agonist ivuxolimab in advanced cancers. For the study at large: Hepatocellular carcinoma, melanoma, renal cell or head and neck cancer occurred in dose-escalation patients.

Study conclusions and caveats: Both blood CD4+ and CD8+ T cells showed clonal growth by week 6 at 0.1 to 3.0 mg/kg.

This table comes from immunoSEQ multiplex PCR, and its TCRdb copy is limited to in-frame clones, with some not included. The sample consists of tens of thousands of clones, roughly 78% of them appearing once. Of note for this clone: Its target is unknown.

Patients were excluded for autoimmune disease history or systemic immunosuppression. Trimming removed 0 bases from V and 3 bases from J; junction bases left unmatched: 13. The germline V gene encodes CDR1 SEHNR and CDR2 FQNEAQ (reference sequence). This CDR3 has 18 residues. This TCR derives from an adult with an advanced solid tumor such as melanoma, head and neck, liver or kidney cancer. The specimen comprised CD4+ or CD8+ T cells sorted from blood, sampled in a trial of the OX40 agonist ivuxolimab. The V and J genes are TRBV7-9 and TRBJ1-2, with 7 bases fitting TRBD1. The chain's CDR3 is CASSLALGHRGADYGYTF. The CDR3 DNA follows: TGTGCCAGCAGCTTAGCGTTGGGGCACAGGGGCGCGGACTATGGCTACACCTTC.